This TCR beta chain was captured in a study of control samples from healthy donors and cancer patients. The protocol was immunoSEQ multiplex PCR, while the TCRdb copy is restricted to in-frame clones and leaves out a portion. The sample holds 150,000 to 200,000 clones; 91% are singletons and the top ten take approximately 1.4%. Losses at the gene ends were 3 bases for V and 5 bases for J; bases not matched to a gene: 9. Germline CDR1 is MGHRA and CDR2 is YSYEKL. This CDR3 spans 16 amino acids. This sequence originates from a woman between 25 and 40 years old in good health. V and J are TRBV4-1 and TRBJ2-1; TRBD2 matches 8 bases. The sequenced sample consisted of blood. The CDR3 loop is CASSQPPGLVNNEQFF. The CDR3 DNA is TGCGCCAGCAGCCAGCCTCCGGGACTAGTCAACAATGAGCAGTTCTTC.